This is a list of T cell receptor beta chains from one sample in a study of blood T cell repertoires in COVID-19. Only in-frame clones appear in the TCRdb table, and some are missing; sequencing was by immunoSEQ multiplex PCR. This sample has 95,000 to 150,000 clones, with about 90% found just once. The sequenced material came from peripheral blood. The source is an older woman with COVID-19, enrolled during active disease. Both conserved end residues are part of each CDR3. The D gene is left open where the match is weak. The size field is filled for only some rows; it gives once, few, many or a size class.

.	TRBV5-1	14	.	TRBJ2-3	TGCGCCAGCAGCTTCCGACAGGAGACAGATACGCAGTATTTT	CASSFRQETDTQYF
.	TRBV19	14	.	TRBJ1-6	TGTGCCAGTAGTCCCGGCGGGTATAATTCACCCCTCCACTTT	CASSPGGYNSPLHF
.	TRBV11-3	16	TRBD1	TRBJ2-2	TGTGCCAGCAGCTTAGACGGACAGGGTGACACCGGGGAGCTGTTTTTT	CASSLDGQGDTGELFF
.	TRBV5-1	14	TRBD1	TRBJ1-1	TGCGCCAGCAGCCCGACAGGGGTCCCAACTGAAGCTTTCTTT	CASSPTGVPTEAFF
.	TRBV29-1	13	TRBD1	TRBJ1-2	TGCAGCGTTGAAAAGACAGGGGTTAGTGGCTACACCTTC	CSVEKTGVSGYTF
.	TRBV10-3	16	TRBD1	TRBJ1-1	TGTGCCATCAGTGAATCCCCCGGGGCAGGGGGCACTGAAGCTTTCTTT	CAISESPGAGGTEAFF
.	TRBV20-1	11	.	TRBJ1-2	TGCAGTGCTAGAACACAGGGCGGCTACACCTTC	CSARTQGGYTF
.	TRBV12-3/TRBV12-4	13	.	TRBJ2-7	TGTGCCAGCAGTGTCAGACTAGGATGGGAGCAGTACTTC	CASSVRLGWEQYF
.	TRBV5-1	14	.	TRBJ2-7	TGCGCCAGCAGCGCAACATCCGAACCCTACGAGCAGTACTTC	CASSATSEPYEQYF
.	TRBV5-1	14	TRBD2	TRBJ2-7	TGCGCCAGCAGCGTGACTAGCGCAACCTACGAGCAGTACTTC	CASSVTSATYEQYF
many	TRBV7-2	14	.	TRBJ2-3	TGTGCCAGCAGCTTCCAGGGAAACACAGATACGCAGTATTTT	CASSFQGNTDTQYF
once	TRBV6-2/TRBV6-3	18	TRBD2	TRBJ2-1	TGTGCCAGCAGTTACCAGTGGGCGGGGGACCTCTCCTACAATGAGCAGTTCTTC	CASSYQWAGDLSYNEQFF
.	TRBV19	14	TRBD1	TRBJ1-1	TGTGCCAGTAGTGTTGGGCAGGGGGTCACTGAAGCTTTCTTT	CASSVGQGVTEAFF
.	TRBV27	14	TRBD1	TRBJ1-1	TGTGCCAGCAGTACAGGGGCAGGGTACACTGAAGCTTTCTTT	CASSTGAGYTEAFF
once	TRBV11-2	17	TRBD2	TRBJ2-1	TGTGCCAGCAGCTTATATAAAGCGGGGGGAGCCTACAATGAGCAGTTCTTC	CASSLYKAGGAYNEQFF
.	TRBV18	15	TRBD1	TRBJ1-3	TGTGCCAGCTCACAACAGGGGGGCTCTGGAAACACCATATATTTT	CASSQQGGSGNTIYF
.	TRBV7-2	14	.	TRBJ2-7	TGTGCCAGCAGCTTAGCGGGGGGGCCGGATGAGCAGTACTTC	CASSLAGGPDEQYF
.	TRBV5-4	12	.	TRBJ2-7	TGTGCCAGCAGCTTGGGGCTAGGAGAGCAGTACTTC	CASSLGLGEQYF
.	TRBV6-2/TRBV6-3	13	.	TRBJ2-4	TGTGCCAGCAGTACGGGTCGAAAAAACATTCAGTACTTC	CASSTGRKNIQYF
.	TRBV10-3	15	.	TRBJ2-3	TGTGCCATCAGTGACCCGGGACAAAGCACAGATACGCAGTATTTT	CAISDPGQSTDTQYF
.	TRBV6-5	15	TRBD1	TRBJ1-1	TGTGCCAGCAGTCGAGGCAGAAACAGGGGTACTGAAGCTTTCTTT	CASSRGRNRGTEAFF
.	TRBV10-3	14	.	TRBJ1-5	TGTGCCATCAGTGAGTCAAGGGGCGATCAGCCCCAGCATTTT	CAISESRGDQPQHF
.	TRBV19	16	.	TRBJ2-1	TGTGCCAGTAGTATATCTTCCGGTCCCTTAGTGAATGAGCAGTTCTTC	CASSISSGPLVNEQFF
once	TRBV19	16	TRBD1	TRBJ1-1	TGTGCCAGTAGTCCAATCTTTGACAGGGTAACTACTGAAGCTTTCTTT	CASSPIFDRVTTEAFF
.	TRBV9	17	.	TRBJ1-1	TGTGCCAGCAGCACAGGAGGTGAGGAGGGCAGAAGGACTGAAGCTTTCTTT	CASSTGGEEGRRTEAFF
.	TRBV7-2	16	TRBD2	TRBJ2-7	TGTGCCAGCAGCTTTGGACTAGCGGGAGACATCTACGAGCAGTACTTC	CASSFGLAGDIYEQYF
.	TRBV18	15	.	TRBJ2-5	TGTGCCAGCTCCCGGGGGGACACTCCGTACGAGACCCAGTACTTC	CASSRGDTPYETQYF
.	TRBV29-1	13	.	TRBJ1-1	TGCAGCGGTTCCCTCGTCATTGAGAGTGAAGCTTTCTTT	CSGSLVIESEAFF
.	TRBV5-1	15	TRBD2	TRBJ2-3	TGCGCCAGCAAAACTAGCGGGGGGGCCTCAGATACGCAGTATTTT	CASKTSGGASDTQYF
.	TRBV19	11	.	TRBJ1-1	TGTGCCAGTAGTGACTTTACTGAAGCTTTCTTT	CASSDFTEAFF
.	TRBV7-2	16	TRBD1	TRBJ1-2	TGTGCCAGCAGCTTAGCCCACAGGACAGGGAACTATGGCTACACCTTC	CASSLAHRTGNYGYTF
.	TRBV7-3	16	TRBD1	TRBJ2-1	TGTGCCAGCAGCTCCCGACAGGGGAGCTCCTACAATGAGCAGTTCTTC	CASSSRQGSSYNEQFF
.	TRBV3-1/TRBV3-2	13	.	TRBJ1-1	TGTGCCAGCAGCCCCTTACCTGGGAGTGAAGCTTTCTTT	CASSPLPGSEAFF
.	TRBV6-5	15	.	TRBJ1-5	TGTGCCAGCATCCTCGGGGGTCCTAGCAATCAGCCCCAGCATTTT	CASILGGPSNQPQHF
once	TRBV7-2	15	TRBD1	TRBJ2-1	TGTGCCAGCAGCTTATCGGGACAGGAGCACAATGAGCAGTTCTTC	CASSLSGQEHNEQFF
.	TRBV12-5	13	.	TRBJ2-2	TGTGCTAGTAGGCGGGCGAACACCGGGGAGCTGTTTTTT	CASRRANTGELFF
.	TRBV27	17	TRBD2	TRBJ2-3	TGTGCCAGCAGTTATCTCGCCGGGGGGGCCGGGGGAGATACGCAGTATTTT	CASSYLAGGAGGDTQYF
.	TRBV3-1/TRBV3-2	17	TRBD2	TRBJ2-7	TGTGCCAGCAGCCTCCTTAGCGGGACTAGCGGGGGCTACGAGCAGTACTTC	CASSLLSGTSGGYEQYF
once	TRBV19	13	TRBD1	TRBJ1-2	TGTGCCAGTAGACCCGACAGGGGCTATGGCTACACCTTC	CASRPDRGYGYTF